These 12 T cell receptor beta chains came from one sample sequenced in a study of regulatory T cells in long-lasting Graves disease. Time point of the sample: newly diagnosed GD, antithyroid drugs for less than 3 months. RNA isolated from PBMCs was used to make the TCR library. Building of the TCR beta libraries involved iRepertoire HTBI primers and Arm-PCR of CDR3 regions. TCRdb reprocessed the multiplex PCR reads with MiXCR, giving one entry per CDR3 protein. In the table there are hundreds of thousands of distinct CDR3 sequences, roughly 15% of which are singletons. This sample was shared with a second study, whose subject was T cells in Graves' hyperthyroidism and ophthalmopathy.

Sequences were derived from peripheral blood mononuclear cells (PBMCs), sampled at new diagnosis, from a patient treated with antithyroid drugs. These receptors were obtained from a man between 18 and 29 years old with Graves disease.

The chain has TRBV7-3 and TRBJ1-3; 11 bases fit TRBD1. The CDR3 has 21 residues. Germline V gives CDR1 SGHTA, CDR2 FQGTGA. V lost 3 bases, J lost 0 bases, and 16 bases stayed unmatched. CDR3: CASSFSLRDRGKVASGNTIYF. CDR3 bases: TGTGCCAGCAGCTTCTCGCTCCGGGACAGGGGGAAAGTTGCCTCTGGAAACACCATATATTTT.

V usage is TRBV19 and J usage is TRBJ1-5; perhaps TRBD1 as D (5 bases). Germline-derived CDR1 and CDR2 are LNHDA and SQIVND (reference sequence). The V end lost 0 bases, the J end lost 7 bases, and 16 bases lay between the germline ends. CDR3 size: 16 residues. The CDR3 DNA sequence: TGTGCCAGTAGTATAGAGGGCAGGGTGAGGTGGCAGCCCCAGCATTTT. It yields the protein CASSIEGRVRWQPQHF. Using reference TRBV19 and TRBJ1-5 for the parts outside the CDR3, the full variable domain is DGGITQSPKYLFRKEGQNVTLSCEQNLNHDAMYWYRQDPGQGLRLIYYSQIVNDFQKGDIAEGYSVSREKKESFPLTVTSAQKNPTAFYLCASSIEGRVRWQPQHFGDGTRLSIL.

This clonotype was detected only a few times. The rearrangement uses TRBV18 and TRBJ1-3; D unclear. The CDR3 is made up of 15 amino acids. V was clipped by 2 bases and J by 6 bases, with 14 bases between them. Germline-derived CDR1 and CDR2 are KGHSH and LQKENI. DNA of the CDR3: TGTGCCAGCTCACCAACCATGGAGGCTGAAAACACCATATATTTT. Amino acid sequence: CASSPTMEAENTIYF.

This clonotype was found a few times. V usage is TRBV28 and J usage is TRBJ1-5, with D tentatively TRBD1 (6 bases). Trimming took 2 bases from V and 1 from J, leaving 12 bases between them. Germline V gene data show CDR1 as MDHEN and CDR2 as SYDVKM. This CDR3 contains 16 residues. CDR3 amino acids: CASSLPRGASNQPQHF. In nucleotides, the CDR3 is TGTGCCAGCAGTTTACCCAGGGGTGCCAGCAATCAGCCCCAGCATTTT.

The gene calls are TRBV6-1 and TRBJ2-7; TRBD2 matches 10 bases. The length of the CDR3 is 16 residues. V shed 6 bases, J shed 3 bases, and the junction held 11 bases outside the gene matches. Germline V gene data show CDR1 as MNHNS and CDR2 as SASEGT. CDR3 coding DNA: TGTGCCAGCAGCGTCGGATGGACTAGCGGAATCTACGAGCAGTACTTC. Translated: CASSVGWTSGIYEQYF.

Concerning this clonotype itself: A far larger clone is off by one base, so a read error is likely. The genes are TRBV2 and TRBJ2-7; 8 bases match TRBD1. Germline lookup yields CDR1 SNHLY and CDR2 FYNNEI. CDR3 length: 15 amino acids. With V trimmed by 6 bases and J by 6 bases, 13 bases remained unmatched. The CDR3 here is CASSPGQGEAGEQYF. The CDR3 coding sequence is TGTGCCAGCAGCCCCGGACAGGGAGAGGCGGGCGAGCAGTACTTC.

This clonotype was observed at least ten times. This chain links TRBV27 with TRBJ2-1; 9 bases map to TRBD2. Germline values: CDR1 MNHEY, CDR2 SMNVEV (reference sequence). The CDR3 loop spans 17 amino acids. The V gene end was trimmed by 5 bases and the J gene end by 2 bases; junction bases not matched to a gene: 10. The CDR3 protein is CASSLGWREGPYNEQFF. The CDR3 DNA reads as TGTGCCAGCAGTCTCGGGTGGCGGGAGGGTCCCTACAATGAGCAGTTCTTC.

This chain connects TRBV6-1 to TRBJ1-5; TRBD1 aligns across 8 bases. The J segment lost 0 bases and the V segment lost 6 bases, leaving 1 base of the junction unmatched. This CDR3 contains 14 residues. Germline loops: CDR1 MNHNS, CDR2 SASEGT. CDR3 nucleotide sequence: TGTGCCAGCAGGGGACAGGTTAGCAATCAGCCCCAGCATTTT. Translating gives CASRGQVSNQPQHF.

The chain couples TRBV20-1 to TRBJ2-3, with 13 bases matching TRBD2. V shed 2 bases and J 0 bases; nucleotides not matched to a gene: 14. The germline gives CDR1 DFQATT, CDR2 SNEGSKA (reference sequence). There are 20 residues in the CDR3. The CDR3 is CSARSYPGLAGSKSTDTQYF. DNA of the CDR3: TGCAGTGCTAGATCTTACCCGGGACTAGCGGGAAGTAAGAGCACAGATACGCAGTATTTT.

Ten or more counts support this clonotype. The chain carries TRBV27 and TRBJ1-2; TRBD1 aligns across 9 bases. The germline CDR1 and CDR2 sequences are MNHEY and SMNVEV (reference sequence). The length of the CDR3 is 15 residues. The ends lost 6 bases at V and 4 bases at J; junction bases unmatched: 9. In DNA, the CDR3 is TGTGCCAGCAGGACCCTCACAGGGGGCGCCTATGGCTACACCTTC. Amino acids: CASRTLTGGAYGYTF.

This clonotype has at least ten counts. V usage is TRBV12-3 or TRBV12-4 and J usage is TRBJ2-4; a weak D match, TRBD1 (5 bases). Trimming removed 6 bases from V and 4 bases from J, with 10 bases in between. The CDR3 length is 13 residues. CDR3 residues: CASSEDNKNIQYF. The CDR3 nucleotides are TGTGCCAGCAGCGAGGACAATAAAAACATTCAGTACTTC.

V usage is TRBV6-5 and J usage is TRBJ2-3, with D possibly being TRBD1 (6 bases). Germline CDR1 and CDR2: MNHEY and SVGAGI. V was shortened by 2 bases and J by 2 bases, with 17 bases between the two germline ends. This CDR3 is 17 amino acids long. DNA of the CDR3: TGTGCCAGCAGTTACCTTGGGCCGGGACAATCCACAGATACGCAGTATTTT. This gives the protein CASSYLGPGQSTDTQYF.